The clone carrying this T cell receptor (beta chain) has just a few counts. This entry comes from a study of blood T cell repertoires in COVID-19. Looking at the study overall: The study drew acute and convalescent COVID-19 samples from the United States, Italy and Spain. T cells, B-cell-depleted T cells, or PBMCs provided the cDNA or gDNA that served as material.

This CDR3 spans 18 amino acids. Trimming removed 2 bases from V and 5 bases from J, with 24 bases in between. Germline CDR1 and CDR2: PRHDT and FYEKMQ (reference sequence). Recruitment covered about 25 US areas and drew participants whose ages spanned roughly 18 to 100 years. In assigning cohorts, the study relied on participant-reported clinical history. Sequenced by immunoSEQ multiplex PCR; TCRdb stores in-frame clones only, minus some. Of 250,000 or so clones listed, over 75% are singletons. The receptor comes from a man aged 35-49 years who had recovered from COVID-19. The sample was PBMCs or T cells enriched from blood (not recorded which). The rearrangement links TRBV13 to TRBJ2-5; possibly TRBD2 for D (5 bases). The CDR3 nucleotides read TGTGCCAGCAGCTTACGGGCGAGAGAGAGGAGGTGGGAGGAGACCCAGTACTTC. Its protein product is CASSLRARERRWEETQYF. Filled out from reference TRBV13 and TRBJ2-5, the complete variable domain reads AAGVIQSPRHLIKEKRETATLKCYPIPRHDTVYWYQQGPGQDPQFLISFYEKMQSDKGSIPDRFSAQQFSDYHSELNMSSLELGDSALYFCASSLRARERRWEETQYFGPGTRLLVL.